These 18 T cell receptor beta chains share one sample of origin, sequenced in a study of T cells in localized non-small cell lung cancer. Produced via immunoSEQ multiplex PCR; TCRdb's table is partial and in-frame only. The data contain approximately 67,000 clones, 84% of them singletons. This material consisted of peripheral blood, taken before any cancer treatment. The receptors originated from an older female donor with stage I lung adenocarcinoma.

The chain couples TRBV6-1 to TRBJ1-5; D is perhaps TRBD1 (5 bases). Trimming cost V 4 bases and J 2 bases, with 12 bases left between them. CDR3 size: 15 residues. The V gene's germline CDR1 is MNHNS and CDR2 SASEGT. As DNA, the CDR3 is TGTGCCAGCAGTGCCCAGGGTCGCGGCAATCAGCCCCAGCATTTT. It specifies CASSAQGRGNQPQHF.

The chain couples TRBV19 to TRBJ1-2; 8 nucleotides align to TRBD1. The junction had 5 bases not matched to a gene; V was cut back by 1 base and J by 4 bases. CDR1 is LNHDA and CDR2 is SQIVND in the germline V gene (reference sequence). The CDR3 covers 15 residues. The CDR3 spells CASSIARGRIYGYTF. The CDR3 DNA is TGTGCCAGTAGTATAGCCAGGGGGCGTATCTATGGCTACACCTTC.

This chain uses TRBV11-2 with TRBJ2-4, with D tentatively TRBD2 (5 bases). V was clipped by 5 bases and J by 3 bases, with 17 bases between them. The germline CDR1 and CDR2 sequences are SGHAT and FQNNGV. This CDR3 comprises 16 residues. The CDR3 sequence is CASSLYSDLVKNIQYF. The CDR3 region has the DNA TGTGCCAGCAGCCTATACTCGGACTTGGTCAAAAACATTCAGTACTTC.

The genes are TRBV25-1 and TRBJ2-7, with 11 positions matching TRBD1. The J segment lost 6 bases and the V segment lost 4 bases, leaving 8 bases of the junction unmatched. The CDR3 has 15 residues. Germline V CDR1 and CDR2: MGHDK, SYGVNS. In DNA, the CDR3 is TGTGCCAGCAGTGTCACCGGGACAGGGGGGGGCGAGCAGTACTTC. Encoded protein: CASSVTGTGGGEQYF.

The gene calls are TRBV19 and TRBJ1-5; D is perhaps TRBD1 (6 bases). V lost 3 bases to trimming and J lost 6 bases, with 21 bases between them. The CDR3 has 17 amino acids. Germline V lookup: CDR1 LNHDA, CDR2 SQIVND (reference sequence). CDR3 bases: TGTGCCAGTAGTATTTGGGACATCGTTTCCAGGAGTCAGCCCCAGCATTTT. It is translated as CASSIWDIVSRSQPQHF.

This chain's CDR3 is CATSRPGGPKQYF. The CDR3 coding sequence is TGTGCCACCAGCAGGCCTGGGGGGCCGAAGCAGTACTTC. V gene TRBV15 combines with J gene TRBJ2-7; D is possibly TRBD1 or TRBD2 (6 bases each). Trimming took 3 bases from V and 8 from J, leaving 14 bases between them. Germline assignment: CDR1 LNHNV and CDR2 YYDKDF (reference sequence). This CDR3 is built from 13 residues.

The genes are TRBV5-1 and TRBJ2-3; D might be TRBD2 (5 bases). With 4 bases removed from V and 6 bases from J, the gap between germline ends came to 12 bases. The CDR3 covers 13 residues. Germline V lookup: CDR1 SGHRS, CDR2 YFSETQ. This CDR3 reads CASSPAGGDTQYF. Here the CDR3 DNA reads TGCGCCAGCAGCCCGGCGGGTGGCGATACGCAGTATTTT.

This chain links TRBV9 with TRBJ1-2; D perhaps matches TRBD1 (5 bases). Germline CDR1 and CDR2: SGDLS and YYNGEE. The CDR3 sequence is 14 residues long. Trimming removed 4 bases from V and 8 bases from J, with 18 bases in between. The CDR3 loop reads CASSSSPGQGGYTF. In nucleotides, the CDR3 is TGTGCCAGCAGCTCAAGCCCCGGACAAGGAGGCTACACCTTC.

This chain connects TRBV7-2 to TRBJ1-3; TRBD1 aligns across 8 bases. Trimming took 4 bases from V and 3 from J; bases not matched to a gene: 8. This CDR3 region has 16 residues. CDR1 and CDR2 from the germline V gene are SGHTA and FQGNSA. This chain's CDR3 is CASSSGQGLIGNTIYF. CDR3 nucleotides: TGTGCCAGCAGCTCAGGACAGGGCCTTATTGGAAACACCATATATTTT.

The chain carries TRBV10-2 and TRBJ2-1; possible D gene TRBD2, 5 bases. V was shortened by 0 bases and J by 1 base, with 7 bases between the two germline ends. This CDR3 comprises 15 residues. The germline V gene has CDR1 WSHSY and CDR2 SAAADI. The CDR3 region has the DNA TGCGCCAGCAGTGAGTCGGGAGTGTCCTACAATGAGCAGTTCTTC. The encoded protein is CASSESGVSYNEQFF.

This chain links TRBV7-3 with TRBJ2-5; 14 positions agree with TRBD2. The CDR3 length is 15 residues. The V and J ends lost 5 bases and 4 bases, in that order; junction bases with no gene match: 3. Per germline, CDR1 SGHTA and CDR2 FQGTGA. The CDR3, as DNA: TGTGCCAGCAGCCCCGGGACTAGCGGGAGAGAGACCCAGTACTTC. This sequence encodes CASSPGTSGRETQYF.

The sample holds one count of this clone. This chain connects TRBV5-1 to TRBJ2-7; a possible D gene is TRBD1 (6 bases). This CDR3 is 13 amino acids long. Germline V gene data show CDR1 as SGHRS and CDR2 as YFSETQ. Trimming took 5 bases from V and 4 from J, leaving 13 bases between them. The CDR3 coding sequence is TGCGCCAGCAGATTGACAGGATCATACGAGCAGTACTTC. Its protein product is CASRLTGSYEQYF.

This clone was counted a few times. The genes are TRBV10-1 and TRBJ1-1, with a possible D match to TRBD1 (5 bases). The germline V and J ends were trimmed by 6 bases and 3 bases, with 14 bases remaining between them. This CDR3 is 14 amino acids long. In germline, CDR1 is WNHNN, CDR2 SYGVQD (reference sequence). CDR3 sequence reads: CASRPDTTHTEAFF. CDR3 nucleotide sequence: TGCGCCAGCAGACCGGACACCACGCACACTGAAGCTTTCTTT.

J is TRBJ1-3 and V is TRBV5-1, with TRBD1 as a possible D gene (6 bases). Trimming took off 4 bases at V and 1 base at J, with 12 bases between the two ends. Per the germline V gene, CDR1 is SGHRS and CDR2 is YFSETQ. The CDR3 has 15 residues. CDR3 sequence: CASSPQGSSGNTIYF. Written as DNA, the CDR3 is TGCGCCAGCAGCCCGCAGGGGTCGTCTGGAAACACCATATATTTT. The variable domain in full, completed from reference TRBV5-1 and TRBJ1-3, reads KAGVTQTPRYLIKTRGQQVTLSCSPISGHRSVSWYQQTPGQGLQFLFEYFSETQRNKGNFPGRFSGRQFSNSRSEMNVSTLELGDSALYLCASSPQGSSGNTIYFGEGSWLTVV.

In DNA, the CDR3 is TGTGCCAGCAGCTTATTTGCGGATACGCAGTATTTT. Its protein product is CASSLFADTQYF. This sequence joins TRBV7-8 and TRBJ2-3, with D unclear. Germline lookup yields CDR1 SGHVS and CDR2 FQNEAQ. Trimming stripped 2 bases from V and 6 bases from J, with 6 bases between. CDR3 size: 12 residues.

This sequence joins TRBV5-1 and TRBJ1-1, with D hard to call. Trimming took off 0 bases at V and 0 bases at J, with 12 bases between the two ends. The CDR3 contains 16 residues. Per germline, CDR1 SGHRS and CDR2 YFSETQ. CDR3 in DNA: TGCGCCAGCAGCTTGGCCTGGGGTGTGATGAACACTGAAGCTTTCTTT. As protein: CASSLAWGVMNTEAFF.

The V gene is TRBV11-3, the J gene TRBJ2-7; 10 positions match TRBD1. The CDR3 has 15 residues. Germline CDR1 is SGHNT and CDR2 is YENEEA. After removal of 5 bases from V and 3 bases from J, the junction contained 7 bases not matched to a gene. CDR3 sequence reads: CASSPQTGGFYEQYF. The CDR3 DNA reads TGTGCCAGCAGCCCGCAGACAGGGGGCTTCTACGAGCAGTACTTC.

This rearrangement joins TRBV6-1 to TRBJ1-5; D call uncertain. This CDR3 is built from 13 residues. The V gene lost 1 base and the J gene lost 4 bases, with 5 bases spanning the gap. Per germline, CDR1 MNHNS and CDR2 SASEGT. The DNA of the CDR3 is TGTGCCAGCAGTGAAGGAGGGAATCAGCCCCAGCATTTT. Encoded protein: CASSEGGNQPQHF.